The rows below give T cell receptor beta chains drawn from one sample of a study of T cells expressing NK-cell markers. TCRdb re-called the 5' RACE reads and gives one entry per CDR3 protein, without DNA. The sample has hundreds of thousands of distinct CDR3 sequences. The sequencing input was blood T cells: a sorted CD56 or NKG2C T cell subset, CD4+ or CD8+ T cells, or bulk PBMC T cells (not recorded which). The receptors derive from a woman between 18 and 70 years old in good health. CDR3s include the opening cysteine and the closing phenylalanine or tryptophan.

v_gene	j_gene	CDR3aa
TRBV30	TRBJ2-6	CAWRSSGANVLTF
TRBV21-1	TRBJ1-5	CASAGGPGRTNNQPQHF
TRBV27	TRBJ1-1	CASRTGSHTEAFF
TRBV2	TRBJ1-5	CASSDNPSNQPQHF
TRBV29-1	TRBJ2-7	CSVAPTGAGEQYF
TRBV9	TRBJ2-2	CASSPRGEGHTGELFF
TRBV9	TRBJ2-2	CASSVEATRTGELFF
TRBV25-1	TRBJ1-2	CASSEGTGTGLVGYTF
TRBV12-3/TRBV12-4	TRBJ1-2	CASSFSANYGYTF
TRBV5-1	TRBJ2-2	CASRPSGTANTGELFF
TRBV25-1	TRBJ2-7	CASSKYSGQGAREQYF
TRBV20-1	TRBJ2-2	CSARAQGRGRTGELFF
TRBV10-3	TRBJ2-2	CAAPRLAGELFSGELFF
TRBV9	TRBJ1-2	CASSVVDSGGYTF
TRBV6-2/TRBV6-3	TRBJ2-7	CASSGTGVRYF
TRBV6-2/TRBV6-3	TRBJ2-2	CASRPGSGGSYTGELFF
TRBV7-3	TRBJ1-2	CASSPTGAGYTF
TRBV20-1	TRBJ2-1	CSARDPTSGRSYNEQFF
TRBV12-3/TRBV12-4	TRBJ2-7	CASRLAEYEQYF
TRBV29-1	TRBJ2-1	CSAIGTGYNEQFF
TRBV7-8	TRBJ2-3	CASSAEGTDTQYF
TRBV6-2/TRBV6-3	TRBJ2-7	CASSTSRLEQYF
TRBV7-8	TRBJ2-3	CASSLGVGGSYTDTQYF
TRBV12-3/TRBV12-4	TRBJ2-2	CASTPSWDTGELFF
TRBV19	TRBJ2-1	CASSILSSREGFNEQFF
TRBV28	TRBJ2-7	CASTRQGKQYF
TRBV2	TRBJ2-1	CASSEALLGGTEQFF
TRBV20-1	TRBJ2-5	CRGTGTPETQYF
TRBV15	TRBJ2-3	CATSTGRGTDTQYF
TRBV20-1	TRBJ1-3	CSARDRGHTIYF
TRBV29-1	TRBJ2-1	CSVGGRTYNEQFF
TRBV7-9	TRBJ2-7	CASSPGFINPYEQYF
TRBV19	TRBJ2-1	CASSIKRDYEQFF
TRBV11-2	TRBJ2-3	CASSLVTFTDTQYF
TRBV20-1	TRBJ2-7	CSAAVSGRLNYEQYF
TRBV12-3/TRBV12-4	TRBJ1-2	CASSQRGQGNYGYTF
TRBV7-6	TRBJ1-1	CASSLGTRDSEAFF
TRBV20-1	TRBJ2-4	CSARSLPTGAKNIQYF
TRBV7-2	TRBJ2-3	CASSQGTSGRWDTQYF
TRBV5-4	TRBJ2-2	CASSLSRKNTGELFF
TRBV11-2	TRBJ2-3	CASKSTGLDTQYF
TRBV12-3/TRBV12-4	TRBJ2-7	CASSLRGGEIYEQYF
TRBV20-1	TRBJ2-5	CNAHPLVGTQETQYF
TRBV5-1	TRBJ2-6	CASSLVGGEISGANVLTF
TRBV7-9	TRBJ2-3	CASITSGDTQYF